This is a list of T cell receptor beta chains from one sample in a study of vaccination and CD4 T cells after COVID-19. The antigens for these receptors are not known. Each CDR3 protein gets one entry after TCRdb re-called the PCR reads with MiXCR. The sample has roughly 12,000 distinct CDR3 sequences, 47% seen once. Source material: CD4+ T cells from blood, cultured in vitro. The receptors come from a human donor who had recovered from COVID-19. CDR3s include the opening cysteine and the closing phenylalanine or tryptophan. Fields, in order: CDR3 DNA, CDR3 protein, D gene, V gene, CDR3 length, clone size, J gene. The D gene is left open where the match is weak. Expanded clones get a size class; other rows say once, few or many, or leave the size out.

DNA: TGCGCCAGCAGCCACACAGACAGGGCGCGGACCCAGTACTTC; CDR3: CASSHTDRARTQYF; D: TRBD1; V: TRBV4-3; length: 14; size: once; J: TRBJ2-5
DNA: TGTGCCAGCAGACCCGGGGACGTGAATGAAAAACTGTTTTTT; CDR3: CASRPGDVNEKLFF; D: .; V: TRBV6-2/TRBV6-3; length: 14; size: large; J: TRBJ1-4
DNA: TGCAGTGCTGACAGGGTAGGGGGTGAAAAACTGTTTTTT; CDR3: CSADRVGGEKLFF; D: TRBD1; V: TRBV20-1; length: 13; size: .; J: TRBJ1-4
DNA: TGTGCCAGCAGCTCCACCGGGACTAGCGGTGGGGGCACCGGGGAGCTGTTTTTT; CDR3: CASSSTGTSGGGTGELFF; D: TRBD2; V: TRBV7-8; length: 18; size: .; J: TRBJ2-2
DNA: TGTGCCAGCAGCCCTCCAAGGGGGCTGATCACTGAAGCTTTCTTT; CDR3: CASSPPRGLITEAFF; D: TRBD1; V: TRBV6-1; length: 15; size: .; J: TRBJ1-1
DNA: TGTGCCAGCAGCTCACGACAGGGACTAGCAACCCTTCGGCAGTACTTC; CDR3: CASSSRQGLATLRQYF; D: TRBD2; V: TRBV11-2; length: 16; size: .; J: TRBJ2-7
DNA: TGTGCCAGCAGCGGCAGGGGGTCGAGCTCCTACAATGAGCAGTTCTTC; CDR3: CASSGRGSSSYNEQFF; D: TRBD1; V: TRBV9; length: 16; size: .; J: TRBJ2-1
DNA: TGTGCCAGCGGGAAGTCTTCCTACGAGCAGTACTTC; CDR3: CASGKSSYEQYF; D: .; V: TRBV6-1; length: 12; size: .; J: TRBJ2-7
DNA: TGTGCCAGCAGCTTAGGTCCCAGGATCGTGAGAGCTTTCTTT; CDR3: CASSLGPRIVRAFF; D: .; V: TRBV7-2; length: 14; size: .; J: TRBJ1-1
DNA: TGCGCCAGCAGCTTCAATATGAACACTGAAGCTTTCTTT; CDR3: CASSFNMNTEAFF; D: .; V: TRBV5-1; length: 13; size: .; J: TRBJ1-1
DNA: TGTGCCAGCAGCTGGGACAGGGGGTTAACAGAGACCCAGTACTTC; CDR3: CASSWDRGLTETQYF; D: TRBD1; V: TRBV12-3/TRBV12-4; length: 15; size: .; J: TRBJ2-5
DNA: TGTGCCACGGACAGGGGATTCCAAGAGACCCAGTACTTC; CDR3: CATDRGFQETQYF; D: TRBD1; V: TRBV6-1; length: 13; size: few; J: TRBJ2-5
DNA: TGTGCCAGCAGCTCAATAGCTTCCACAGATACGCAGTATTTT; CDR3: CASSSIASTDTQYF; D: .; V: TRBV5-5; length: 14; size: .; J: TRBJ2-3
DNA: TGTGCCAGCAGTTGGGGACTAGCGGGAGGACAGGATACGCAGTATTTT; CDR3: CASSWGLAGGQDTQYF; D: TRBD2; V: TRBV6-2/TRBV6-3; length: 16; size: .; J: TRBJ2-3
DNA: TGTGCCAGCAGCTGGGCGGGAGTGAACACCGGGGAGCTGTTTTTT; CDR3: CASSWAGVNTGELFF; D: TRBD2; V: TRBV6-1; length: 15; size: .; J: TRBJ2-2
DNA: TGCAGTGCTAGAGGGGGTAGGCTAGCGGGAGAAGTAGGACTCAATGAGCAGTTCTTC; CDR3: CSARGGRLAGEVGLNEQFF; D: TRBD2; V: TRBV20-1; length: 19; size: .; J: TRBJ2-1
DNA: TGTGCCAGTAGTATATCCACTAGCTCCTACGAGCAGTACTTC; CDR3: CASSISTSSYEQYF; D: .; V: TRBV19; length: 14; size: once; J: TRBJ2-7
DNA: TGCAGTGCTAGAGTTTCGAGGCTAGCGGGAGGGCTGGGGGGAGAGACCCAGTACTTC; CDR3: CSARVSRLAGGLGGETQYF; D: TRBD2; V: TRBV20-1; length: 19; size: .; J: TRBJ2-5
DNA: TGCGCCAGCAGCTTGGATTCTTTGTATGATCAGCCCCAGCATTTT; CDR3: CASSLDSLYDQPQHF; D: .; V: TRBV5-1; length: 15; size: once; J: TRBJ1-5
DNA: TGTGCCAGCAGCTTGGGAAGGGGATGGGTCACTGAAGCTTTCTTT; CDR3: CASSLGRGWVTEAFF; D: .; V: TRBV5-8; length: 15; size: .; J: TRBJ1-1
DNA: TGTGCTAGTGGTTTGGTAAGCGGGGTCATAGGGGAGGAGACCCAGTACTTC; CDR3: CASGLVSGVIGEETQYF; D: TRBD2; V: TRBV12-5; length: 17; size: once; J: TRBJ2-5
DNA: TGTGCCAGCAGCTTATCGGGCTCCTATAATTCACCCCTCCACTTT; CDR3: CASSLSGSYNSPLHF; D: .; V: TRBV11-2; length: 15; size: few; J: TRBJ1-6
DNA: TGTGCCAGCAGTGAAACTCCTTGGGAGCGGAACTATGGCTACACCTTC; CDR3: CASSETPWERNYGYTF; D: .; V: TRBV6-1; length: 16; size: few; J: TRBJ1-2
DNA: TGTGCCAGCAGAGACAGCGCCGAGACCGGGGAGCTGTTTTTT; CDR3: CASRDSAETGELFF; D: .; V: TRBV7-9; length: 14; size: .; J: TRBJ2-2
DNA: TGTGCCAGCAGCTTAGCGCGAGAAGCTCAGGGTGCCCGAAACACTGAAGCTTTCTTT; CDR3: CASSLAREAQGARNTEAFF; D: .; V: TRBV7-9; length: 19; size: few; J: TRBJ1-1
DNA: TGTGCCAGCAGTTCTCAGCCAGGGGGTCGTGGCTACACCTTC; CDR3: CASSSQPGGRGYTF; D: TRBD1; V: TRBV28; length: 14; size: .; J: TRBJ1-2
DNA: TGTGCCAGCAGCAAGGGGGCTCGCAAGAATGAGCAGTTCTTC; CDR3: CASSKGARKNEQFF; D: TRBD1; V: TRBV6-1; length: 14; size: once; J: TRBJ2-1
DNA: TGTGCCAGCAGCCCCGGACTAGCGGGAGCGGTCGAGCAGTACTTC; CDR3: CASSPGLAGAVEQYF; D: TRBD2; V: TRBV7-2; length: 15; size: .; J: TRBJ2-7
DNA: TGTGCCAGCAGCCCGACCCTTGGGGGGGCCGGGGGTACGCAGTATTTT; CDR3: CASSPTLGGAGGTQYF; D: .; V: TRBV6-4; length: 16; size: once; J: TRBJ2-3
DNA: TGTGCCAGCAGCTTAGATTTAGTCAAACACTGGCCCGGGGAGCTGTTTTTT; CDR3: CASSLDLVKHWPGELFF; D: .; V: TRBV7-8; length: 17; size: .; J: TRBJ2-2
DNA: TGCAGTGCTAGAGTGAGCGGCAATGAGCAGTTCTTC; CDR3: CSARVSGNEQFF; D: .; V: TRBV20-1; length: 12; size: .; J: TRBJ2-1
DNA: TGTGCCAGCAGCTTAGACAGGTCCACCGGGGAGCTGTTTTTT; CDR3: CASSLDRSTGELFF; D: .; V: TRBV7-2; length: 14; size: .; J: TRBJ2-2
DNA: TGTGCCAGCAGTTCCAGTTGGGGCACAGATACGCAGTATTTT; CDR3: CASSSSWGTDTQYF; D: .; V: TRBV27; length: 14; size: .; J: TRBJ2-3
DNA: TGCAGTGCTAGACGACAGGGGGGAAGCACAGATACGCAGTATTTT; CDR3: CSARRQGGSTDTQYF; D: TRBD1; V: TRBV20-1; length: 15; size: once; J: TRBJ2-3
DNA: TGCAGTGCTAGAGATCTTGGCCCGCAGGGGCCGACCTACGAGCAGTACTTC; CDR3: CSARDLGPQGPTYEQYF; D: .; V: TRBV20-1; length: 17; size: few; J: TRBJ2-7
DNA: TGTGCCAGCAGCCCAGGACTAGCGGGAGGCCCTTACTCCCAAGAGACCCAGTACTTC; CDR3: CASSPGLAGGPYSQETQYF; D: TRBD2; V: TRBV11-3; length: 19; size: .; J: TRBJ2-5
DNA: TGTGCCAGCAGACCGACAGGCCCGAACACTGAAGCTTTCTTT; CDR3: CASRPTGPNTEAFF; D: .; V: TRBV6-1; length: 14; size: .; J: TRBJ1-1
DNA: TGTGCCAGCAGGACGACAGGGGCCTACGAGCAGTACTTC; CDR3: CASRTTGAYEQYF; D: TRBD1; V: TRBV28; length: 13; size: .; J: TRBJ2-7
DNA: TGTGCCAGCAGATTCACCCGCGACACCGGGGAGCTGTTTTTT; CDR3: CASRFTRDTGELFF; D: .; V: TRBV7-2; length: 14; size: large; J: TRBJ2-2
DNA: TGTGCCAGCAGTGATTCTAGCGGGGGCACAGATACGCAGTATTTT; CDR3: CASSDSSGGTDTQYF; D: TRBD2; V: TRBV6-4; length: 15; size: .; J: TRBJ2-3
DNA: TGTGCCTGGACCCGGGACAACAATCAGCCCCAGCATTTT; CDR3: CAWTRDNNQPQHF; D: .; V: TRBV30; length: 13; size: few; J: TRBJ1-5
DNA: TGTGCCAGCAGTTGGACAAATAGCAATCAGCCCCAGCATTTT; CDR3: CASSWTNSNQPQHF; D: .; V: TRBV12-3/TRBV12-4; length: 14; size: .; J: TRBJ1-5
DNA: TGTGCCAGCAGCTTAGCCAGGGACTTCGGTGAGACCCAGTACTTC; CDR3: CASSLARDFGETQYF; D: .; V: TRBV7-2; length: 15; size: medium-sized; J: TRBJ2-5
DNA: TGTGCCAGCAGTAGACAAAGAAGGTCCGAAAAACTGTTTTTT; CDR3: CASSRQRRSEKLFF; D: .; V: TRBV6-1; length: 14; size: .; J: TRBJ1-4
DNA: TGTGCCTGGAGTGTTGGAGACATCTACAATGAGCAGTTCTTC; CDR3: CAWSVGDIYNEQFF; D: .; V: TRBV30; length: 14; size: few; J: TRBJ2-1
DNA: TGCGCCAGCAGCTTGGAAGGCAGCCGGAGTTTTAACTATGGCTACACCTTC; CDR3: CASSLEGSRSFNYGYTF; D: .; V: TRBV5-1; length: 17; size: .; J: TRBJ1-2
DNA: TGCGCCAGCAGCTTTTGGGTTGCGGACTATGGCTACACCTTC; CDR3: CASSFWVADYGYTF; D: .; V: TRBV5-1; length: 14; size: few; J: TRBJ1-2
DNA: TGTGCCAGCAGCTTACAGGGGGCGAACGCTGAAGCTTTCTTT; CDR3: CASSLQGANAEAFF; D: TRBD1; V: TRBV7-2; length: 14; size: .; J: TRBJ1-1
DNA: TGTGCCAGCAGCACGACTCCCGGGGGCACCGGGGAGCTGTTTTTT; CDR3: CASSTTPGGTGELFF; D: .; V: TRBV21-1; length: 15; size: few; J: TRBJ2-2
DNA: TGTGCCAGTAGCCCCGTGCAGGGGAGATATGGCTACACCTTC; CDR3: CASSPVQGRYGYTF; D: .; V: TRBV19; length: 14; size: .; J: TRBJ1-2
DNA: TGTGCCAGCACCACAACAGGGCGGCAGCCCCAGCATTTT; CDR3: CASTTTGRQPQHF; D: .; V: TRBV2; length: 13; size: few; J: TRBJ1-5
DNA: TGTGCCAGCAGCTTAGTTGCGGGAACGAACACCGGGGAGCTGTTTTTT; CDR3: CASSLVAGTNTGELFF; D: .; V: TRBV7-2; length: 16; size: .; J: TRBJ2-2
DNA: TGTGCCAGCACCCCGGGGGGAGGGTCCAATTCACCCCTCCACTTT; CDR3: CASTPGGGSNSPLHF; D: .; V: TRBV3-1; length: 15; size: .; J: TRBJ1-6
DNA: TGTGCCAGCAGCTTATTGGGGGACCCCCGGGTAACAGATACGCAGTATTTT; CDR3: CASSLLGDPRVTDTQYF; D: .; V: TRBV7-3; length: 17; size: few; J: TRBJ2-3
DNA: TGTGCCAGTAGTCCCAGACTAGCGGGAGTAGCTAGCACAGATACGCAGTATTTT; CDR3: CASSPRLAGVASTDTQYF; D: TRBD2; V: TRBV19; length: 18; size: once; J: TRBJ2-3
DNA: TGTGCCAGCGAATATTCGGGACAGAGTTCTAACTATGGCTACACCTTC; CDR3: CASEYSGQSSNYGYTF; D: TRBD1; V: TRBV18; length: 16; size: few; J: TRBJ1-2